This TCR beta chain was found in a study of blood T cells in healthy people across ages. Notes on the study in general: Observed TCR beta diversity per million T cells went down as age went up. This fall followed a roughly linear course with age. More naive CD4+ cells and higher diversity marked long-lived donors relative to aged donors.

Note on this clonotype: Antigen unknown.

The authors ran a second PCR of roughly 6 to 12 cycles using a sample-barcoded 5' primer and a J-beta primer mix. Each cDNA molecule carried a tag from a template-switch adaptor that contained 12 random nucleotides. TCRdb reanalysed the 5' RACE reads using MiXCR and keeps one entry per CDR3 protein. Of around 1,500,000 distinct CDR3 sequences in the sample, 28% were seen once. The material sequenced was blood. The TCR comes from a woman between 25 and 40 years old in good health.

As DNA, the CDR3 is TGTGCCAGCGGGCTTAGCGGGGGGGCCCACGAGCAGTACTTC. This sequence encodes CASGLSGGAHEQYF. This chain connects TRBV6-6 to TRBJ2-7, with 11 positions matching TRBD2. Germline V gives CDR1 MNHNY, CDR2 SVGAGI (reference sequence). This CDR3 spans 14 amino acids. The trim removed 8 bases at V and 5 bases at J, leaving 8 bases unmatched.